This TCR beta chain derives from a study of glioma-infiltrating T cells after dendritic cell vaccination. The overall study: Patients received three intradermal dendritic cell vaccine injections at biweekly intervals. General observations from the study: Survival was not directly related to TCR clonality in these patients. Estimated pretreatment TIL content predicted outcome after dendritic cell vaccination.

TCRB CDR3 was amplified from 2 ug genomic DNA or less. TCRdb keeps only in-frame clones here, not all; method: immunoSEQ multiplex PCR. This sample carries more than 60,000 clones, around 86% of them seen once, and the ten largest clones take over 9%. To note about this clone: Its antigen is still unknown.

The TCR sequence derives from a human donor with glioblastoma. This specimen consisted of blood, obtained before dendritic cell vaccination.

In DNA, the CDR3 is TGTGCCAGCACCCTCCAACAGGGATGGGGCACTGAAGCTTTCTTT. Translated, it gives CASTLQQGWGTEAFF. This chain links TRBV28 with TRBJ1-1; the D gene is possibly TRBD1 (6 bases). V lost 7 bases and J lost 4, with 19 bases in between. The germline V gene has CDR1 MDHEN and CDR2 SYDVKM. The CDR3 has 15 residues.